A single sample gave rise to the 10 T cell receptor beta chains below, sequenced in a study of T cells after posttransplantation cyclophosphamide (dated by TCRdb to 2016 to 2017). The library was prepared using the immunoSEQ multiplex PCR assay. Held by TCRdb, this immuneACCESS table contains in-frame sequences only and omits some clones. Under half of the omission traces to an unresolved V gene where checked; the cause of the rest is unknown. Present in this sample are 20,000 to 25,000 clones, 73% of which were seen just once. The ten top clones hold 0.65% to 0.75% of the sample. The sample taken for sequencing was memory CD4+ T cells sorted from PBMCs. All receptors come from a woman aged 55-69 years in good health, CMV-negative, and a related stem cell transplant donor.

This clone was detected only a few times. CDR3 bases: TGTGCCAGCAGCTTGGGGCCGGGGAGGGAGCAGTACTTC. Translated, it gives CASSLGPGREQYF. The chain uses TRBV5-6 and TRBJ2-7, with D perhaps matching TRBD2 (6 bases). The CDR3 extends over 13 amino acids. Trimming left V 0 bases short and J 7 bases short, with 11 bases between. Germline V gene lookup returns CDR1 SGHDT and CDR2 YYEEEE.

This chain connects TRBV25-1 to TRBJ2-5, with 11 bases aligning to TRBD2. The CDR3 length is 17 residues. Germline V gene data show CDR1 as MGHDK and CDR2 as SYGVNS. With 5 bases clipped from V and 2 bases from J, the junction kept 10 bases outside the gene matches. CDR3: CASSRPPGTSGQETQYF. The CDR3 nucleotides read TGTGCCAGCAGTAGGCCACCCGGGACTAGCGGACAAGAGACCCAGTACTTC.

This sequence joins TRBV4-1 and TRBJ2-7; TRBD2 matches 8 bases. CDR1 and CDR2 from the germline V gene are MGHRA and YSYEKL. J gave up 2 bases and V 1 base, and 7 bases lay outside the gene matches. The CDR3 runs 16 residues. CDR3: CASSQALTSATYEQYF. DNA for the CDR3: TGCGCCAGCAGCCAAGCGTTGACTAGCGCTACCTACGAGCAGTACTTC.

V and J are TRBV2 and TRBJ2-5; 8 bases line up with TRBD2. This CDR3 has 13 amino acids. Trimming took 5 bases from V and 4 from J; bases not matched to a gene: 3. CDR1 is SNHLY and CDR2 is FYNNEI in the germline V gene. This CDR3 is CASSTGLAETQYF. The CDR3 DNA sequence: TGTGCCAGCAGTACCGGACTAGCAGAGACCCAGTACTTC.

The V and J genes are TRBV7-8 and TRBJ2-5, with TRBD1 as a possible D gene (6 bases). Trimming left V 5 bases short and J 1 base short, with 14 bases between. The V gene's germline CDR1 is SGHVS and CDR2 FQNEAQ. This CDR3 spans 15 amino acids. The DNA of the CDR3 is TGTGCCAGCAGCGGGAACCGGGACACCCAAGAGACCCAGTACTTC. It codes for CASSGNRDTQETQYF.

The chain links TRBV11-3 to TRBJ2-1; TRBD1 matches at 9 bases. With 3 bases clipped from V and 6 bases from J, the junction kept 6 bases outside the gene matches. This CDR3 spans 15 amino acids. Per the germline V gene, CDR1 is SGHNT and CDR2 is YENEEA. This chain's CDR3 is CASSFTGTGSNEQFF. CDR3 sequence (DNA): TGTGCCAGCAGCTTTACCGGGACAGGGTCCAATGAGCAGTTCTTC.

The genes are TRBV5-1 and TRBJ2-1; TRBD2 matches at 7 bases. In germline, CDR1 is SGHRS, CDR2 YFSETQ. The length of the CDR3 is 15 residues. Unmatched junction bases numbered 12, after V lost 4 bases and J lost 8 bases. The CDR3 protein is CASSRTSNLVDEQFF. CDR3 DNA: TGCGCCAGCAGCCGGACTAGTAACCTTGTCGATGAGCAGTTCTTC.

The chain recombines TRBV5-1 with TRBJ1-3; D ambiguous. V was trimmed by 0 bases and J by 0 bases, leaving 10 bases between them. The CDR3 is made up of 16 amino acids. Germline V gene data show CDR1 as SGHRS and CDR2 as YFSETQ. CDR3 residues: CASSLDGGYSGNTIYF. Written as DNA, the CDR3 is TGCGCCAGCAGCTTGGACGGCGGATACTCTGGAAACACCATATATTTT.

This clone was seen a few times. V gene TRBV5-1 combines with J gene TRBJ1-4; possible D gene TRBD1, 5 bases. V lost 1 base and J 0 bases, leaving 16 bases between the germline ends. Germline CDR1 is SGHRS and CDR2 is YFSETQ. This CDR3 is 18 amino acids long. The CDR3 region is CASSLSGGRRATNEKLFF. DNA of the CDR3: TGCGCCAGCAGCTTGAGCGGGGGAAGAAGGGCAACTAATGAAAAACTGTTTTTT.

This clone came up once. The rearrangement uses TRBV15 and TRBJ2-6; TRBD1 is a possible D gene (6 bases). The germline gives CDR1 LNHNV, CDR2 YYDKDF (reference sequence). The CDR3 has 19 amino acids. V was pared by 1 base and J by 0 bases, with 16 bases between. This CDR3 reads CATSRVQGRLPSGANVLTF. The CDR3, as DNA: TGTGCCACCAGCAGAGTTCAGGGGCGCCTCCCCTCTGGGGCCAACGTCCTGACTTTC.